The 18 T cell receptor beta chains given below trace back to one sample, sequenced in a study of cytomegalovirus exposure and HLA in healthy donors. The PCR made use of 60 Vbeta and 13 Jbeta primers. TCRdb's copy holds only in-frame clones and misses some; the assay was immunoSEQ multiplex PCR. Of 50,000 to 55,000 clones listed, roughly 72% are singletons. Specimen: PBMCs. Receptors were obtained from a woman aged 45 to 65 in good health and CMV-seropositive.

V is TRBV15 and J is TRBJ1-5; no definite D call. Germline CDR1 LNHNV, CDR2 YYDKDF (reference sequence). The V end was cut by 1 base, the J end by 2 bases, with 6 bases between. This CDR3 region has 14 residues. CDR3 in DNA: TGTGCCACCAGCAGAGCAGTTGGCAATCAGCCCCAGCATTTT. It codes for CATSRAVGNQPQHF.

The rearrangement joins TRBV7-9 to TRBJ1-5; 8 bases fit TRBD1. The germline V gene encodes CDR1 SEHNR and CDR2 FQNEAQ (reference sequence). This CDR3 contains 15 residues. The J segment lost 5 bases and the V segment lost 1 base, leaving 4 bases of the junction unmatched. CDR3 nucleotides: TGTGCCAGCAGCTTAGACGCGACAGGGGATCAGCCCCAGCATTTT. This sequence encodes CASSLDATGDQPQHF.

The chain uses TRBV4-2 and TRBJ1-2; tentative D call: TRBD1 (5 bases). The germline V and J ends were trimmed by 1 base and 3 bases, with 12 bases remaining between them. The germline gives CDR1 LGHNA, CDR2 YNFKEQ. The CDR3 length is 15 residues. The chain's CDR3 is CASSQGPGVDYGYTF. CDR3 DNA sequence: TGTGCCAGCAGCCAAGGGCCGGGGGTTGACTATGGCTACACCTTC.

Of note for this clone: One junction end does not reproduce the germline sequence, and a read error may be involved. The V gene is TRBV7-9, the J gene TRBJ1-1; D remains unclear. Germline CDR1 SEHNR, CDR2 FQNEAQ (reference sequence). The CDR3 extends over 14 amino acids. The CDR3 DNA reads TGTACCAGCAGCTTACCCTTGAGCTCCACTGAAGCTTTCTTT. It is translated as CTSSLPLSSTEAFF.

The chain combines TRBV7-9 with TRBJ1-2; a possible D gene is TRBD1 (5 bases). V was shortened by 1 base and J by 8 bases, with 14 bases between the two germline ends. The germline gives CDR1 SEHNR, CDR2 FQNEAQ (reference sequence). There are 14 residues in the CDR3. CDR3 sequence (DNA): TGTGCCAGCAGCTTAGAAGAGGCGGGGGACGGCTACACCTTC. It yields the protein CASSLEEAGDGYTF.

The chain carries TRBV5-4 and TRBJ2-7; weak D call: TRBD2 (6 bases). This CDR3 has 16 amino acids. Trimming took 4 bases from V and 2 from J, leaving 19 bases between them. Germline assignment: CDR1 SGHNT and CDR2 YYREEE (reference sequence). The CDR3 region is CASSTEHSGFPYEQYF. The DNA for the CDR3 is TGTGCCAGCAGCACGGAGCACAGCGGGTTCCCCTACGAGCAGTACTTC. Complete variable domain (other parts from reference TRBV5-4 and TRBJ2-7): ETGVTQSPTHLIKTRGQQVTLRCSSQSGHNTVSWYQQALGQGPQFIFQYYREEENGRGNFPPRFSGLQFPNYSSELNVNALELDDSALYLCASSTEHSGFPYEQYFGPGTRLTVT.

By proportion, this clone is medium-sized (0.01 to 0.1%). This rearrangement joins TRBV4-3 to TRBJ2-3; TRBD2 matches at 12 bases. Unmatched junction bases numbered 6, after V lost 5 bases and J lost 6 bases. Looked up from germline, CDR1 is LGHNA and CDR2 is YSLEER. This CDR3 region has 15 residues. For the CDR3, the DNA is TGCGCCAGCAGCTTGACTAGCGGGGGAGTCGATACGCAGTATTTT. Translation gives CASSLTSGGVDTQYF.

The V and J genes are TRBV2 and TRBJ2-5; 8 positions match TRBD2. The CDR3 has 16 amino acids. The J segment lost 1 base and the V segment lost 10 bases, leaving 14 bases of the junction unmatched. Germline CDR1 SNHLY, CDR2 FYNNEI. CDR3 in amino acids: CANPLTGGGVQETQYF. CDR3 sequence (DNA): TGTGCCAACCCGCTCACGGGGGGGGGCGTCCAAGAGACCCAGTACTTC.

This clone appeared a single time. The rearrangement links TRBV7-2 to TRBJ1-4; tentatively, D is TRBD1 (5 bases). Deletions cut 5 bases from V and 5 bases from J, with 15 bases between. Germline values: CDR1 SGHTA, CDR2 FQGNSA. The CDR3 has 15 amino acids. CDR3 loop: CASSQSGGLNEKLFF. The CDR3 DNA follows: TGTGCCAGCAGCCAGTCGGGGGGACTGAATGAAAAACTGTTTTTT.

The CDR3 coding sequence is TGTGCCAGTAGTATTCCCCGGAGGGGCGTTAACTATGGCTACACCTTC. It is translated as CASSIPRRGVNYGYTF. V gene TRBV19 combines with J gene TRBJ1-2; D is perhaps TRBD1 (5 bases). The CDR3 consists of 16 residues. V lost 3 bases and J 1 base, leaving 15 bases between the germline ends. Germline CDR1 and CDR2: LNHDA and SQIVND (reference sequence).

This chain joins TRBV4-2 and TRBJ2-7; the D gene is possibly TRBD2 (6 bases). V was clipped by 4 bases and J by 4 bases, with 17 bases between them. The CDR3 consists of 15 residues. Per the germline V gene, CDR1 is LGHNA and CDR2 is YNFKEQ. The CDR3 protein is CASSLKIGGGYEQYF. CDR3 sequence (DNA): TGTGCCAGCAGCCTCAAGATAGGTGGGGGGTACGAGCAGTACTTC.

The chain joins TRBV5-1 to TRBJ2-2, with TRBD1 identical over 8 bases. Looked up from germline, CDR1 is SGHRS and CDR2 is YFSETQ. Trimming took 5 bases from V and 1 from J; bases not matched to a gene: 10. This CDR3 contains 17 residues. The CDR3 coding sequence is TGCGCCAGCAGTCCAACCACCGGGACAGGGAACACCGGGGAGCTGTTTTTT. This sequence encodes CASSPTTGTGNTGELFF. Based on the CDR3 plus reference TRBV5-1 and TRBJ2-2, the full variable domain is KAGVTQTPRYLIKTRGQQVTLSCSPISGHRSVSWYQQTPGQGLQFLFEYFSETQRNKGNFPGRFSGRQFSNSRSEMNVSTLELGDSALYLCASSPTTGTGNTGELFFGEGSRLTVL.

CDR3 region: CASSPGTGGLQETQYF. The CDR3 coding sequence is TGTGCCAGCAGCCCGGGGACAGGGGGCCTCCAAGAGACCCAGTACTTC. This chain connects TRBV7-9 to TRBJ2-5; TRBD1 matches 12 bases. Germline V gene lookup returns CDR1 SEHNR and CDR2 FQNEAQ (reference sequence). J was trimmed by 1 base and V by 5 bases; bases with no gene match: 5. The CDR3 consists of 16 residues.

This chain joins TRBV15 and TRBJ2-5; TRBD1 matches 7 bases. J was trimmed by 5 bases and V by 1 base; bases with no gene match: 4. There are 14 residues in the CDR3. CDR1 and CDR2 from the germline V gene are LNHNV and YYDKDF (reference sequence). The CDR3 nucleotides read TGTGCCACCAGCAGAGGGGGACAGACTGAGACCCAGTACTTC. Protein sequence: CATSRGGQTETQYF.

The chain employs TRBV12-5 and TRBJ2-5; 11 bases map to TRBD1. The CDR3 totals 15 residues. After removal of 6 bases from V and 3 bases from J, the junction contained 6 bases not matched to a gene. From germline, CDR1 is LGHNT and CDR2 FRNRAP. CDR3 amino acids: CASGTGTGGEETQYF. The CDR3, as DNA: TGTGCTAGTGGCACCGGGACAGGGGGTGAAGAGACCCAGTACTTC.

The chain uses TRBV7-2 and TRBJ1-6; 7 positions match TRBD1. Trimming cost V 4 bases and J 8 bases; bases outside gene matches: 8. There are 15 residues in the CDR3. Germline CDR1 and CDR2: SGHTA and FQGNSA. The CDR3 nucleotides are TGTGCCAGCAGCTATTTGGACAGGAAGCATTCACCCCTCCACTTT. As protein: CASSYLDRKHSPLHF.

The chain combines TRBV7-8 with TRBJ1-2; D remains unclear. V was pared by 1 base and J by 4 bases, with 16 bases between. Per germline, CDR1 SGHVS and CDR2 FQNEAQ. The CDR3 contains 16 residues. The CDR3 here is CASSLELGGLLYGYTF. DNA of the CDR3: TGTGCCAGCAGCTTAGAATTGGGAGGCTTGCTCTATGGCTACACCTTC.

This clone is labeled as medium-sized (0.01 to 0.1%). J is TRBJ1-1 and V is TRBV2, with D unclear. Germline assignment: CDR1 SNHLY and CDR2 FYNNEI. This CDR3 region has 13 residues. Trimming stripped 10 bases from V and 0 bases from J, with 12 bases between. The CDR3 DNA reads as TGTGCCACCCAAACGGTGGTGAACACTGAAGCTTTCTTT. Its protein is CATQTVVNTEAFF. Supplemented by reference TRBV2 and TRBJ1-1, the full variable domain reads EPEVTQTPSHQVTQMGQEVILRCVPISNHLYFYWYRQILGQKVEFLVSFYNNEISEKSEIFDDQFSVERPDGSNFTLKIRSTKLEDSAMYFCATQTVVNTEAFFGQGTRLTVV.